A selection of T cell receptor beta chains follows, all from one sample in a study of PD-1 blockade in mismatch repair-deficient tumors. Generated by immunoSEQ multiplex PCR, the TCRdb table keeps only in-frame clones and is missing some. The sample contains tens of thousands of clones, almost 80% of which appear only once. This material consisted of peripheral blood, taken 2 weeks after starting pembrolizumab. The origin of the receptors is an adult with mismatch repair-deficient cancer. Both conserved end residues are part of each CDR3. D genes are given only for firm matches. Clone size, where shown, is once, few, many, or a class for clones that have expanded.

v_call	clone_size	j_call	d_call	cdr3_nt	cdr3_aa
TRBV28	once	TRBJ1-1	.	TGTGCCAGCAGTCCCAAAGGGACCCCGAACACTGAAGCTTTCTTT	CASSPKGTPNTEAFF
TRBV10-3	.	TRBJ1-2	TRBD1	TGTGCCATCAGCGAGACAGGGGACGGCTACACCTTC	CAISETGDGYTF
TRBV11-2	.	TRBJ2-1	TRBD2	TGTGCCAGCAGCTTAAGGCTGGCGGGAGAGGTTGGTGAGCAGTTCTTC	CASSLRLAGEVGEQFF
TRBV5-1	.	TRBJ2-1	.	TGCGCCAGCAGCTTTAAGGGGGGAGAGGTGAATGAGCAGTTCTTC	CASSFKGGEVNEQFF
TRBV4-3	.	TRBJ2-1	TRBD2	TGCGCCAGCAGCCGGGGGACTAGCGGGGAATACAATGAGCAGTTCTTC	CASSRGTSGEYNEQFF
TRBV6-1	.	TRBJ1-1	.	TGTGCCAGCAGTGAAAACTATAAGAGGCAGGGGAGAGGGACTGAAGCTTTCTTT	CASSENYKRQGRGTEAFF
TRBV12-5	.	TRBJ1-1	TRBD1	TGTGCTAGTGGTTTGACCGGGACAGGGGGCGTAGGTTCAACTTTCTTT	CASGLTGTGGVGSTFF
TRBV6-1	.	TRBJ2-1	.	TGTGCCAGCAGTGAAAAGCGGAATGAGCAGTTCTTC	CASSEKRNEQFF
TRBV6-5	few	TRBJ2-2	.	TGTGCCAGCTCATACGGCTTGTCCACCGGGGAGCTGTTTTTT	CASSYGLSTGELFF
TRBV7-9	.	TRBJ2-7	.	TGTGCCAGCAGCCCCTTGGGGCAGGCCACTTTTCGGCAGTACTTC	CASSPLGQATFRQYF
TRBV7-9	.	TRBJ1-4	.	TGTGCCAGCAGCTCGGGCCGGGGGGCCGATGAAAAACTGTTTTTT	CASSSGRGADEKLFF
TRBV15	few	TRBJ2-7	.	TGTGCCACCAGCGGATCAGCGGCCCGCCTATCCTACGAGCAGTACTTC	CATSGSAARLSYEQYF
TRBV10-3	.	TRBJ1-1	.	TGTGCCATCAGCGGAACGGGACTCTCGAACACTGAAGCTTTCTTT	CAISGTGLSNTEAFF
TRBV27	.	TRBJ2-7	.	TGTGCCAGCAGTTTCGCTGGAACCTACGAGCAGTACTTC	CASSFAGTYEQYF
TRBV6-5	.	TRBJ1-4	.	TGTGCCAGCAGTATCAATGAAAAACTGTTTTTT	CASSINEKLFF
TRBV6-1	.	TRBJ2-1	.	TGTGCCAGCAGGGCCGGGACACCCATGGATGAGCAGTTCTTC	CASRAGTPMDEQFF
TRBV6-5	.	TRBJ2-1	TRBD2	TGTGCCAGCCTGCTAGCGGGAGGGGGTAATGAGCAGTTCTTC	CASLLAGGGNEQFF
TRBV7-2	few	TRBJ1-2	.	TGCGCCAGCAGCCAAGATGAAGAATCTCCTAACTATGGCTACACCTTC	CASSQDEESPNYGYTF
TRBV2	.	TRBJ2-3	.	TGTGCCTCTCCGGAGGGACCAGATACGCAGTATTTT	CASPEGPDTQYF
TRBV27	once	TRBJ1-1	.	TGTGCCAGCAGTTTTGATTCAGGATATACTGAAGCTTTCTTT	CASSFDSGYTEAFF
TRBV7-3	.	TRBJ2-3	.	TGTGCCAGCAGCTTAAACCCAACAGGTAGTGCAGATACGCAGTATTTT	CASSLNPTGSADTQYF
TRBV11-2	.	TRBJ1-5	.	TGTGCCAGCAGCTTACGGACGGGTCAGCCCCAGCATTTT	CASSLRTGQPQHF
TRBV27	few	TRBJ2-7	.	TGTGCCAGCAGTTTAAGCGGAGGATTTCGCTACGAGCAGTACTTC	CASSLSGGFRYEQYF
TRBV11-3	.	TRBJ2-4	.	TGTGCCAGCAGCGACAAAAACATTCAGTACTTC	CASSDKNIQYF
TRBV6-6	.	TRBJ2-5	.	TGTGCCAGCAGCGCCGGGACAAAATCCCAGTACTTC	CASSAGTKSQYF
TRBV28	.	TRBJ2-7	TRBD2	TGTGCCAGCGAGACTAGCGGGAAGAACTACGAGCAGTACTTC	CASETSGKNYEQYF
TRBV5-4	once	TRBJ1-3	.	TGTGCCAGCAGCCCCGCGGGCGCAGGAGGAAACACCATATATTTT	CASSPAGAGGNTIYF
TRBV28	.	TRBJ1-3	TRBD1	TGTGCCAGCAGTCCCCGGGACAGGGTAGGAAACACCATATATTTT	CASSPRDRVGNTIYF
TRBV28	.	TRBJ2-7	TRBD2	TGTGCCAGCAGTTTGGTGGCGGGGGCCTACGAGCAGTACTTC	CASSLVAGAYEQYF
TRBV19	.	TRBJ1-1	.	TGTGCCAGTAGTATAGGGAAGGGAACTGAAGCTTTCTTT	CASSIGKGTEAFF
TRBV11-3	.	TRBJ2-7	.	TGTGCCAGCAGCTTAGATTCCACCTCCCCCTACGAGCAGTACTTC	CASSLDSTSPYEQYF
TRBV7-9	.	TRBJ1-4	.	TGTGCCAGCAGCATATCCAACGAAAAACTGTTTTTT	CASSISNEKLFF
TRBV5-1	once	TRBJ2-1	TRBD1	TGCGCCAGCAGCTCCCCCTACAGGGGTAATGAGCAGTTCTTC	CASSSPYRGNEQFF
TRBV6-5	.	TRBJ2-4	.	TGTGCCAGCAGCTCCCCCCGGGTGGTTCAGTACTTC	CASSSPRVVQYF
TRBV7-6	.	TRBJ2-2	.	TGTGCCAGCATAGACCGGAACACCGGGGAGCTGTTTTTT	CASIDRNTGELFF
TRBV5-1	.	TRBJ1-2	.	TGCGCCAGCAGCTCTTGGGCTGGGGCTAACTATGGCTACACCTTC	CASSSWAGANYGYTF